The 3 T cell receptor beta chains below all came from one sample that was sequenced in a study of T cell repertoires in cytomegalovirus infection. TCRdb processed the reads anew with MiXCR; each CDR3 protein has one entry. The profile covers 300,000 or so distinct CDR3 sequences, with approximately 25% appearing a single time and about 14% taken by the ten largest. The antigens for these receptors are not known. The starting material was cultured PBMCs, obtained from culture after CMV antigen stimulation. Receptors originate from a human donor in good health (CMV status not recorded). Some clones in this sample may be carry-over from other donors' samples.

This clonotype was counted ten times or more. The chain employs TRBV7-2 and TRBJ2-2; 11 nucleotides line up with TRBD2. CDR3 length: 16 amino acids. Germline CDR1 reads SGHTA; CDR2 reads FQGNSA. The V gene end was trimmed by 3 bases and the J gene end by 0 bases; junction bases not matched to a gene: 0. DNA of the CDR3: TGTGCCAGCAGCTTGACTAGCGGGGCGAACACCGGGGAGCTGTTTTTT. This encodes CASSLTSGANTGELFF.

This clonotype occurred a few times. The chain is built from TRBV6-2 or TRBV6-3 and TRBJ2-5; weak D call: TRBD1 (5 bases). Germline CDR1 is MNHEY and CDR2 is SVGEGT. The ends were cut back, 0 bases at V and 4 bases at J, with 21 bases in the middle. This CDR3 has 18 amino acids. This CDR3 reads CASSYSMASRAGLETQYF. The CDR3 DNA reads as TGTGCCAGCAGTTACTCGATGGCCAGTCGGGCAGGGTTAGAGACCCAGTACTTC.

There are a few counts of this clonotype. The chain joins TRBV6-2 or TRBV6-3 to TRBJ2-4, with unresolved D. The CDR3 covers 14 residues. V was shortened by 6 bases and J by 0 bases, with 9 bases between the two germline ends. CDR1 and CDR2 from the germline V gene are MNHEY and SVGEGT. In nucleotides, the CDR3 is TGTGCCAGCAGCGGCCTCATAGCCAAAAACATTCAGTACTTC. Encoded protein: CASSGLIAKNIQYF.